The TCR beta chain described here comes from a study of cytomegalovirus exposure and HLA in healthy donors. In its sample, this clone was seen a few times. Its antigen is unknown. The PCR was carried out with 60 Vbeta primers and 13 Jbeta primers. Repertoires were generated with immunoSEQ multiplex PCR, while TCRdb's copy carries only in-frame clones and drops some. Here the sample spans roughly 93,000 clones, 75% to 85% being singletons. This CDR3 is 12 amino acids long. Trimming took off 2 bases at V and 7 bases at J, with 9 bases between the two ends. CDR1 is MDHEN, CDR2 SYDVKM, per germline. The study, taken as a whole, reports: For most TCR beta V segments, an earlier analysis put the productive rate at about 90% or about 30% of the time.

This TCR derives from a man younger than 35 in good health and CMV-seropositive. The chain links TRBV28 to TRBJ2-7; D possibly corresponds to TRBD2 (7 bases). What was sequenced was PBMCs. The CDR3 coding sequence is TGTGCCAGCAGTTTAGGGAGGGGGGAGCAGTACTTC. Protein product: CASSLGRGEQYF.